The present T cell receptor beta chain was sequenced within a study of CD8 T cells in Susac syndrome. An input of about 0.5 to 1 ug of RNA was subjected to reverse transcription using random hexamers. TCR beta CDR3 was amplified by immunoSEQ multiplex PCR. This amplification extended across 54 Vbeta and 13 Jbeta segments. TCRdb itself ran the immunoSEQ multiplex PCR reads through MiXCR, one entry per CDR3 protein. This table has around 200,000 distinct CDR3 sequences, roughly 96% appearing once. CD8+ and CD4+ T cells taken from blood had their TCR beta sequenced. The CD8+ and CD4+ T cells were isolated magnetically using a negative isolation approach, whereas the TEMRA cells were enriched by FACS. Trimming removed 8 bases from V and 2 bases from J, with 14 bases in between. The CDR3 has 14 amino acids. The germline gives CDR1 MGHRA, CDR2 YSYEKL. As concerns this clonotype: What it recognizes is unknown.

Whole-study results and caveats: The study conceded that relatively few individuals underwent its TCR sequencing and HLA analysis.

The sample was CD4+ T cells from PBMCs. The chain joins TRBV4-1 to TRBJ2-3; TRBD2 might be the D (6 bases). This receptor was identified in a human donor in good health. This CDR3 reads CASARVAVTDTQYF. CDR3 bases: TGCGCCAGCGCCAGGGTAGCGGTCACAGATACGCAGTATTTT.